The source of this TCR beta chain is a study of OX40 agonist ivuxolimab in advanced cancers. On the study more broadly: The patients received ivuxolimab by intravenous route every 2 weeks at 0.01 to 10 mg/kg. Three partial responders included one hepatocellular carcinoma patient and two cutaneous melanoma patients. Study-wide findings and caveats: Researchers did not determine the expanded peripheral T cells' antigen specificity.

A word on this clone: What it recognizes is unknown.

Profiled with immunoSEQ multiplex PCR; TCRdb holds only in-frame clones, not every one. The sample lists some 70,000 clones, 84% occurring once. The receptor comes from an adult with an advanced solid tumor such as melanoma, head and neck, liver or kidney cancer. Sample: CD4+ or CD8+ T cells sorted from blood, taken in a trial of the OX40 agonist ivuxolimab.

The CDR3 coding sequence is TGTGCCAGCAGCGTAGCTATAAACTCCGATGAAGCTTTCTTT. This encodes CASSVAINSDEAFF. The chain combines TRBV9 with TRBJ1-1; unclear D gene. With 0 bases removed from V and 7 bases from J, the gap between germline ends came to 13 bases. The germline V gene has CDR1 SGDLS and CDR2 YYNGEE. This CDR3 is built from 14 residues.